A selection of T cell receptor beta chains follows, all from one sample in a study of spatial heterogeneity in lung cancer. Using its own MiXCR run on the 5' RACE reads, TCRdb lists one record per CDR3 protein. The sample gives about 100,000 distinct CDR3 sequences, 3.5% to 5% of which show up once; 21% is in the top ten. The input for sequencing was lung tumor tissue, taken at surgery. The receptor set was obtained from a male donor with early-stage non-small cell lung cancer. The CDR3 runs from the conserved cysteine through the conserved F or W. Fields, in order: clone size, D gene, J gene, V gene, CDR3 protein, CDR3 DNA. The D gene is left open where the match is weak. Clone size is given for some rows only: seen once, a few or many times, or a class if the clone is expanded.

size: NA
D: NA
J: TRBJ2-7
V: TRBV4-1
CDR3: CASSQGGGYEQYF
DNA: TGCGCCAGCAGCCAAGGGGGTGGCTACGAGCAGTACTTC

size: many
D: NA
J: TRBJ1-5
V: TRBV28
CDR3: CASTRVGPNQPQHF
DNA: TGTGCCAGCACCCGAGTAGGGCCGAATCAGCCCCAGCATTTT

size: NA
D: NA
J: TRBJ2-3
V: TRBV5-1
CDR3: CASSLDPAGTDTQYF
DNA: TGCGCCAGCAGCTTGGATCCAGCGGGCACAGATACGCAGTATTTT

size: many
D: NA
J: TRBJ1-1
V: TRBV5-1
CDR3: CASSLDGYEAFF
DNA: TGCGCCAGCAGCTTGGATGGCTATGAAGCTTTCTTT

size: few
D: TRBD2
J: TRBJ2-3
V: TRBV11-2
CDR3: CASSLVPLASTDTQYF
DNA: TGTGCCAGCAGCTTAGTTCCACTAGCGAGCACAGATACGCAGTATTTT

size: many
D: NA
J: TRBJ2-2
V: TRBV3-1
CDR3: CASSQEGREYGGELFF
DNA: TGTGCCAGCAGCCAAGAAGGCCGGGAGTACGGCGGGGAGCTGTTTTTT

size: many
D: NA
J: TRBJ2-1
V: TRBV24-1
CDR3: CATKPSAHDEQFF
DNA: TGTGCCACCAAGCCTTCTGCGCACGATGAGCAGTTCTTC

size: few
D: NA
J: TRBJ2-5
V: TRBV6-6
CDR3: CASSYPTEIQETQYF
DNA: TGTGCCAGCAGTTACCCTACCGAAATCCAAGAGACCCAGTACTTC

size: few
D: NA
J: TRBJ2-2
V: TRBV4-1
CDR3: CASRPAVTNTGELFF
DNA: TGCGCCAGCAGGCCGGCAGTGACGAACACCGGGGAGCTGTTTTTT

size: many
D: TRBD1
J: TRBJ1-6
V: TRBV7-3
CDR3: CASSWGQGNNSPLHF
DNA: TGTGCCAGCAGCTGGGGACAGGGGAATAATTCACCCCTCCACTTT

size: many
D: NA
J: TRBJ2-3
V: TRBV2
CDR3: CASSDTELAQYF
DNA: TGTGCCAGCAGCGATACGGAGTTGGCGCAGTATTTT

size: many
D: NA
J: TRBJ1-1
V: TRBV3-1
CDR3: CASSQVLNTEAFF
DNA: TGTGCCAGCAGCCAAGTACTGAACACTGAAGCTTTCTTT

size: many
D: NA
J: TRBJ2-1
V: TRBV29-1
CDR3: CSVVFGNEQFF
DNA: TGCAGCGTTGTCTTCGGGAATGAGCAGTTCTTC

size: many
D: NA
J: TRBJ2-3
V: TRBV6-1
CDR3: CASNAWTFLSDTQYF
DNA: TGTGCCAGCAATGCTTGGACCTTCTTGTCAGATACGCAGTATTTT

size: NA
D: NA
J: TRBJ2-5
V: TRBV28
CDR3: CASSFPVQETQYF
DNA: TGTGCCAGCAGTTTTCCAGTCCAAGAGACCCAGTACTTC

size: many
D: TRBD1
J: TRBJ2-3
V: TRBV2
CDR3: CASSRDRGTDTQYF
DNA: TGTGCCAGCAGTAGGGACAGGGGCACAGATACGCAGTATTTT

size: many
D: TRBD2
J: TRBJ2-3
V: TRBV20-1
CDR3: CSARPGLAGSYGADTQYF
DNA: TGCAGTGCCAGGCCCGGTCTAGCGGGATCATACGGGGCAGATACGCAGTATTTT

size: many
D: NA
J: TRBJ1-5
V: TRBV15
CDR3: CATSRRRDIYSNQPQHF
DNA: TGTGCCACCAGCAGGCGGAGGGACATCTATAGCAATCAGCCCCAGCATTTT

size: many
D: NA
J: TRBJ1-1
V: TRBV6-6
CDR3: CASSYALQPEAFF
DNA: TGTGCCAGCAGTTACGCCCTCCAACCCGAAGCTTTCTTT

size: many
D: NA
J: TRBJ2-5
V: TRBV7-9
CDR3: CASSIDRYQETQYF
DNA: TGTGCCAGCAGCATCGACCGGTACCAAGAGACCCAGTACTTC

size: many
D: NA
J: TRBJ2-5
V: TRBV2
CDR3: CASSSAQETQYF
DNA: TGTGCCAGCAGCTCTGCTCAAGAGACCCAGTACTTC

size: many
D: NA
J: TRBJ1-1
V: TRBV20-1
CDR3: CSATDSVAEAFF
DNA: TGCAGTGCTACCGACAGTGTCGCTGAAGCTTTCTTT

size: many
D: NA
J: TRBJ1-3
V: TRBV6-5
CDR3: CASSRTVPGNTIYF
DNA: TGTGCCAGCAGCCGGACAGTGCCTGGAAACACCATATATTTT

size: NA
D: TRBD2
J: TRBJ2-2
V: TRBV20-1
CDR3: CSARDRAGGPTGELFF
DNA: TGCAGTGCTAGAGATCGGGCGGGAGGGCCTACCGGGGAGCTGTTTTTT

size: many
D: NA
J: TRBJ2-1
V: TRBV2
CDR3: CASSGGLANEQFF
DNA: TGTGCCAGCAGTGGGGGGCTAGCGAATGAGCAGTTCTTC

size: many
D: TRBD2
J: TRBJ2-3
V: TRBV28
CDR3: CASSSRTSGRPLVFTDTQYF
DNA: TGTGCCAGCAGTTCGCGGACTAGCGGGAGGCCCCTCGTTTTCACAGATACGCAGTATTTT

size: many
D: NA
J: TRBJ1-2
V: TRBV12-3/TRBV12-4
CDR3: CASSLGDGGEGYTF
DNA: TGTGCCAGCAGTTTAGGAGACGGAGGGGAGGGCTACACCTTC

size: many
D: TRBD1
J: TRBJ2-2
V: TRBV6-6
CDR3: CASSPQGGSTGELFF
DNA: TGTGCCAGCAGTCCACAGGGGGGTAGCACCGGGGAGCTGTTTTTT

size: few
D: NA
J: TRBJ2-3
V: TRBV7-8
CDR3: CASTPWPATGQRVADTQYF
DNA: TGTGCCAGCACCCCATGGCCGGCCACAGGTCAAAGGGTGGCAGATACGCAGTATTTT

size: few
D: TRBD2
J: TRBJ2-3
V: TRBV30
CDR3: CAWTSGRRDTQYF
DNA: TGTGCCTGGACTAGCGGGAGACGAGATACGCAGTATTTT

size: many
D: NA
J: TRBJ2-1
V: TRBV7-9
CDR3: CASSLLALPVDEQFF
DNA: TGTGCCAGCAGCTTACTAGCGCTCCCTGTGGATGAGCAGTTCTTC

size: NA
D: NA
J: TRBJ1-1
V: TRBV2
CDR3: CASSRGEQNTEAFF
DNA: TGTGCCAGCAGCAGGGGTGAGCAGAACACTGAAGCTTTCTTT

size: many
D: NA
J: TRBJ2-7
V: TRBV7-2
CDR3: CASSPSTGRYEQYF
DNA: TGTGCCAGCAGCCCATCGACAGGTAGATACGAGCAGTACTTC

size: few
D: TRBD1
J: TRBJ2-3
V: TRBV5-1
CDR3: CASSFGGQGSTDTQYF
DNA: TGCGCCAGCAGCTTCGGTGGACAGGGCAGCACAGATACGCAGTATTTT

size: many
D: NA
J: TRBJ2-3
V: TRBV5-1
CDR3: CASSSDTSSTDTQYF
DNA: TGCGCCAGCAGCTCGGACACTTCTAGCACAGATACGCAGTATTTT

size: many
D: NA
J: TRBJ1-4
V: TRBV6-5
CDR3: CASRPDRYNEKLFF
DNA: TGTGCCAGCAGACCGGACCGATATAATGAAAAACTGTTTTTT

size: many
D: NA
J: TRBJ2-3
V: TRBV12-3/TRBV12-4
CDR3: CASSKGFTQYF
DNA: TGTGCCAGCAGCAAGGGATTTACGCAGTATTTT

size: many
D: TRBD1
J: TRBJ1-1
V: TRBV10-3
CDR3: CAISESKTGTGNGGTEAFF
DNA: TGTGCCATCAGTGAGTCGAAGACTGGGACAGGGAACGGGGGCACTGAAGCTTTCTTT

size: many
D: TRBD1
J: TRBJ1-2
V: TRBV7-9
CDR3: CASSSSGTGGTYGYTF
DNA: TGTGCCAGCAGCTCCTCCGGGACAGGTGGTACCTATGGCTACACCTTC

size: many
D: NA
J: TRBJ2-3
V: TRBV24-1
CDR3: CATSDARWDTQYF
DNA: TGTGCCACCAGTGATGCGCGCTGGGATACGCAGTATTTT

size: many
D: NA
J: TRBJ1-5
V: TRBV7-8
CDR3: CASSLKDRSNQPQHF
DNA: TGTGCCAGCAGCCTCAAAGATCGTAGCAATCAGCCCCAGCATTTT

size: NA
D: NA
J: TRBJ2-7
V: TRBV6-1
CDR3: CASSPESGQYF
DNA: TGTGCCAGCAGTCCCGAGTCCGGGCAGTACTTC

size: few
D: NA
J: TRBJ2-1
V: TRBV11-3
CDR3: CASSLEGGAYNEQFF
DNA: TGTGCCAGCAGCTTAGAGGGCGGGGCTTACAATGAGCAGTTCTTC

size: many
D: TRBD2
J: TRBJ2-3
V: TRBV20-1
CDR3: CSARDRQREATDTQYF
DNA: TGCAGTGCTAGAGATCGTCAGCGGGAGGCCACAGATACGCAGTATTTT

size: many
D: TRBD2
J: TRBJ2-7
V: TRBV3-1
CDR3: CASSPRTSGFEQYF
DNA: TGTGCCAGCAGCCCCCGGACTAGCGGGTTCGAGCAGTACTTC

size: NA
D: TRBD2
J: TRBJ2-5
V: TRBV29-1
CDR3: CSVSREAQETQYF
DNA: TGCAGCGTCAGCCGGGAGGCCCAAGAGACCCAGTACTTC

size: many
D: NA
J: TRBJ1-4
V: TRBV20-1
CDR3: CSATTEEKLFF
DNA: TGCAGTGCTACGACGGAGGAAAAACTGTTTTTT

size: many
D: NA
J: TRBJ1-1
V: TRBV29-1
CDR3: CSVETALGTTEAFF
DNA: TGCAGCGTTGAAACGGCGTTGGGGACCACTGAAGCTTTCTTT

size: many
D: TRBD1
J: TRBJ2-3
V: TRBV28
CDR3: CASPPSGTGGSGTDTQYF
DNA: TGTGCCAGTCCGCCGTCTGGGACAGGGGGTTCGGGCACAGATACGCAGTATTTT

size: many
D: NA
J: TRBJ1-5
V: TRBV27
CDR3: CASSFSSNQPQHF
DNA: TGTGCCAGCAGTTTCTCAAGCAATCAGCCCCAGCATTTT

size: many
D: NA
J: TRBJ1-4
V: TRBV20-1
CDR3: CSFRAPGEKLFF
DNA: TGCAGTTTCAGGGCGCCTGGTGAAAAACTGTTTTTT

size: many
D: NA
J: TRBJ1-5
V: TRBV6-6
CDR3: CASSPQGDNQPQHF
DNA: TGTGCCAGCAGTCCCCAGGGAGACAATCAGCCCCAGCATTTT

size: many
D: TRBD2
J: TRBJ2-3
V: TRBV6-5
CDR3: CASWSGVYGSTQYF
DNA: TGTGCCAGCTGGAGCGGGGTATACGGGTCCACGCAGTATTTT

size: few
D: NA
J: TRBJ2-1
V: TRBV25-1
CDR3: CASSDFYTFNEQFF
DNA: TGTGCCAGCAGTGATTTTTACACGTTCAATGAGCAGTTCTTC